This entry describes one TCR beta chain. The antigen remains undetermined. The sample is drawn from a study of cytomegalovirus exposure and HLA in healthy donors. CDR1 and CDR2 (germline): SGHVS, FQNEAQ. V was pared by 5 bases and J by 2 bases, with 13 bases between. This CDR3 has 15 residues. The PCR employed 60 Vbeta primers together with 13 Jbeta primers. Profiling relied on immunoSEQ multiplex PCR, and the TCRdb table lists in-frame clones only, not all of them. The data hold 40,000 to 55,000 clones, with approximately 78% observed a single time. Donors were ostensibly healthy at sampling, although undocumented immune exposures were probable. Study-level points and caveats: Earlier analysis looked at TCR beta V segments, and most were productive about 90% or about 30% of the time.

This chain connects TRBV7-8 to TRBJ1-3; D uncertain. This TCR was sampled from a woman aged 25 to 45 in good health and CMV-seronegative. Sequences were obtained from PBMCs. This CDR3 is CASSPAGNPGNTIYF. CDR3 DNA sequence: TGTGCCAGCAGCCCAGCGGGGAACCCTGGAAACACCATATATTTT.